The 22 T cell receptor beta chains given below trace back to one sample, sequenced in a study of vaccination and CD4 T cells after COVID-19. At the Johns Hopkins FTIC core, DNA taken from cultured CD4+ T cells was sequenced by way of the Oncomine TCR Beta short-read assay. TCRdb re-called the PCR reads with MiXCR, one entry per CDR3 protein. The sample holds 7,500 or so distinct CDR3 sequences, approximately 44% seen once. The treatment: roughly ten-day PBMC culture with coronavirus spike peptide pools or control peptides (ViraFEST assay). Ahead of the COVID-19 pandemic (2011-2018), the CD4+ T cells of the unexposed donor were collected. No antigen has been assigned to these receptors. The material sequenced was CD4+ T cells from blood, cultured in vitro. Every receptor here comes from a human donor in good health.

This clonotype was detected only a few times. This chain joins TRBV15 and TRBJ2-2; a weak D match, TRBD1 (6 bases). Germline lookup yields CDR1 LNHNV and CDR2 YYDKDF (reference sequence). The V gene lost 4 bases and the J gene lost 4 bases, with 10 bases spanning the gap. The CDR3 loop spans 14 amino acids. The CDR3 nucleotides are TGTGCCACCAGCAAGACAGGTTCCACCGGGGAGCTGTTTTTT. This codes for CATSKTGSTGELFF.

This clonotype was found a few times. J is TRBJ1-1 and V is TRBV30; no clear D gene. The CDR3 has 13 residues. Deletions cut 0 bases from V and 7 bases from J, with 12 bases between. Germline CDR1 and CDR2: GTSNPN and SVGIG (reference sequence). CDR3 sequence: CAWSVERQVEAFF. CDR3 in DNA: TGTGCCTGGAGTGTAGAAAGGCAGGTTGAAGCTTTCTTT.

This clonotype has only one observation. J is TRBJ1-2 and V is TRBV28; maybe TRBD1 (5 bases). This CDR3 contains 13 residues. V was cut by 7 bases and J by 7 bases, with 16 bases left in between. The germline V gene has CDR1 MDHEN and CDR2 SYDVKM. The CDR3 is CASKRGEPFGYTF. The CDR3, as DNA: TGTGCCAGCAAAAGAGGGGAACCCTTTGGCTACACCTTC.

The chain combines TRBV7-6 with TRBJ1-6; 8 nucleotides line up with TRBD1. Trimming cost V 3 bases and J 6 bases; bases outside gene matches: 7. Germline CDR1 is SGHVS and CDR2 is FNYEAQ. CDR3 length equals 16 residues. The CDR3 DNA reads as TGTGCCAGCAGCTTGTCTGCAGGGGGCATTAATTCACCCCTCCACTTT. As protein: CASSLSAGGINSPLHF.

V gene TRBV6-5 combines with J gene TRBJ2-6, with D unclear. Germline CDR1 reads MNHEY; CDR2 reads SVGAGI. The V gene lost 2 bases and the J gene lost 2 bases, with 13 bases spanning the gap. The CDR3 totals 17 residues. The CDR3 protein is CASSYNYRRTGANVLTF. CDR3 nucleotides: TGTGCCAGCAGTTACAATTATAGAAGGACTGGGGCCAACGTCCTGACTTTC.

The J gene is TRBJ1-6, the V gene TRBV2; 8 nucleotides line up with TRBD1. Trimming took 6 bases from V and 8 from J; bases not matched to a gene: 6. CDR3 length: 14 residues. Germline V CDR1 and CDR2: SNHLY, FYNNEI. CDR3: CASSMDRVDSPLHF. In DNA form, the CDR3 reads TGTGCCAGCAGCATGGACAGGGTGGATTCACCCCTCCACTTT.

The chain joins TRBV30 to TRBJ2-1, with 7 bases aligning to TRBD2. This CDR3 is built from 15 residues. The germline CDR1 and CDR2 sequences are GTSNPN and SVGIG (reference sequence). V was pared by 5 bases and J by 0 bases, with 7 bases of the junction left unmatched. The CDR3 DNA is TGTGCCTGGGCCTTTGGCGGGAGCTCCTACAATGAGCAGTTCTTC. This gives the protein CAWAFGGSSYNEQFF.

This clonotype showed up just a few times. J is TRBJ1-1 and V is TRBV6-2 or TRBV6-3; 7 bases match TRBD1. V lost 1 base to trimming and J lost 1 base; unmatched junction nucleotides: 3. This CDR3 is built from 15 residues. The germline V gene encodes CDR1 MNHEY and CDR2 SVGEGT. For the CDR3, the DNA is TGTGCCAGCAGTTACTTAGGGGGCTCGAACACTGAAGCTTTCTTT. Amino acids: CASSYLGGSNTEAFF.

V is TRBV20-1 and J is TRBJ1-1; D possibly corresponds to TRBD1 (5 bases). The CDR3 contains 13 residues. In germline, CDR1 is DFQATT, CDR2 SNEGSKA (reference sequence). Trimming shortened V by 6 bases and J by 6 bases, and 17 bases separated the two germline ends. The CDR3, as DNA: TGCAGTGCGGGTGGTTTCCGGGGCGCTGAAGCTTTCTTT. Its protein is CSAGGFRGAEAFF.

This clonotype was observed once. This sequence may be a read error, since a much larger clone differs from it by one base. J is TRBJ1-2 and V is TRBV7-9; 7 bases are shared with TRBD1. The CDR3 runs 14 residues. The germline V gene has CDR1 SEHNR and CDR2 FQNEAQ (reference sequence). With V trimmed by 5 bases and J by 5 bases, 8 bases remained unmatched. CDR3 nucleotide sequence: TGTGCCAGCAGCGGCAGGGGACAGCCATATGGCTACACCTTC. Its translation: CASSGRGQPYGYTF.

V usage is TRBV20-1 and J usage is TRBJ2-7, with TRBD2 matching over 7 bases. CDR1 is DFQATT and CDR2 is SNEGSKA in the germline V gene (reference sequence). The V gene end was trimmed by 3 bases and the J gene end by 1 base; junction bases not matched to a gene: 6. This CDR3 has 14 amino acids. CDR3 in DNA: TGCAGTGCTAGGCCCAGCGGGAATTCCTACGAGCAGTACTTC. Its protein is CSARPSGNSYEQYF.

This clonotype appeared a few times. V gene TRBV6-1 combines with J gene TRBJ1-2; D might be TRBD1 (6 bases). V lost 8 bases and J 3 bases, leaving 13 bases between the germline ends. Germline loops: CDR1 MNHNS, CDR2 SASEGT. The CDR3 has 13 residues. CDR3: CASARGAHYGYTF. As DNA, the CDR3 is TGTGCCAGCGCGAGGGGGGCACACTATGGCTACACCTTC.

The rearrangement links TRBV9 to TRBJ1-2; 7 bases match TRBD1. The CDR3 loop spans 16 amino acids. J was trimmed by 0 bases and V by 1 base; bases with no gene match: 6. CDR1 and CDR2 (germline): SGDLS, YYNGEE. CDR3 residues: CASSVYDRVSNYGYTF. In DNA form, the CDR3 reads TGTGCCAGCAGCGTATATGACAGGGTATCTAACTATGGCTACACCTTC.

The chain carries TRBV20-1 and TRBJ1-3; D may be TRBD1 (6 bases). Germline V gives CDR1 DFQATT, CDR2 SNEGSKA (reference sequence). The CDR3 is 15 residues long. Trimming shortened V by 6 bases and J by 0 bases, and 15 bases separated the two germline ends. Here the CDR3 reads CSASGTLSSGNTIYF. CDR3 nucleotides: TGCAGTGCCTCAGGGACACTCAGCTCTGGAAACACCATATATTTT.

The J gene is TRBJ2-3, the V gene TRBV11-2; D possibly uses TRBD1 or TRBD2 (5 bases each). Germline CDR1 SGHAT, CDR2 FQNNGV. V lost 5 bases to trimming and J lost 5 bases, with 20 bases between them. CDR3 length: 16 amino acids. CDR3 region: CASSPPLGAYRDTQYF. DNA for the CDR3: TGTGCCAGCAGCCCGCCACTCGGGGCGTATCGAGATACGCAGTATTTT.

This clonotype was detected only a few times. The chain links TRBV7-2 to TRBJ2-3; no firm D call. Trimming shortened V by 5 bases and J by 3 bases, and 6 bases separated the two germline ends. Germline V lookup: CDR1 SGHTA, CDR2 FQGNSA. CDR3 size: 12 residues. The CDR3 DNA sequence: TGTGCCAGCAGCCAGAGTACAGATACGCAGTATTTT. This codes for CASSQSTDTQYF.

This clonotype has just a few counts. This chain connects TRBV6-1 to TRBJ2-7; 7 nucleotides match TRBD2. Per germline, CDR1 MNHNS and CDR2 SASEGT. V dropped 7 bases and J dropped 1; count of bases not matched to a gene: 4. CDR3 size: 13 residues. CDR3 bases: TGTGCCAGCACCCACGGGGGGTCCTACGAGCAGTACTTC. It yields the protein CASTHGGSYEQYF.

This chain joins TRBV20-1 and TRBJ1-4; D remains unclear. Germline CDR1 DFQATT, CDR2 SNEGSKA (reference sequence). The CDR3 has 11 residues. V was cut by 4 bases and J by 11 bases, with 11 bases left in between. Here the CDR3 reads CSAKTPRKLFF. CDR3 DNA sequence: TGCAGTGCTAAGACCCCCCGGAAACTGTTTTTT.

This clonotype was detected a few times. V usage is TRBV7-2 and J usage is TRBJ1-1; the D gene is possibly TRBD1 (6 bases). Germline V gene sequence: CDR1 SGHTA, CDR2 FQGNSA. Between the trimmed V and J ends, which lost 7 bases and 7 bases, there was a span of 19 bases. The CDR3 sequence is 14 residues long. CDR3 DNA sequence: TGTGCCAGCAAATTAGAGGGGGGGACGGGTGAAGCTTTCTTT. The encoded protein is CASKLEGGTGEAFF.

The rearrangement links TRBV19 to TRBJ2-3; D perhaps matches TRBD2 (7 bases). Germline V CDR1 and CDR2: LNHDA, SQIVND (reference sequence). V was clipped by 3 bases and J by 8 bases, with 18 bases between them. This CDR3 contains 15 residues. CDR3 sequence: CASSIWGGGSSTQYF. The CDR3 bases are TGTGCCAGTAGTATTTGGGGGGGCGGGAGTAGTACGCAGTATTTT.

The chain is built from TRBV12-3 or TRBV12-4 and TRBJ1-5, with D possibly TRBD1 on 5 matching bases. The CDR3 consists of 17 residues. V lost 2 bases to trimming and J lost 6 bases, with 20 bases between them. The CDR3 spells CASSLSSLPRGVQPQHF. The DNA for the CDR3 is TGTGCCAGCAGTTTATCTTCCCTCCCGAGGGGAGTTCAGCCCCAGCATTTT.

The CDR3 loop is CSALGPNHYEQYF. CDR3 coding DNA: TGCAGTGCCCTGGGACCAAACCACTACGAGCAGTACTTC. The chain has TRBV20-1 and TRBJ2-7, with D tentatively TRBD1 or TRBD2 (5 bases each). This CDR3 contains 13 residues. Germline CDR1 is DFQATT and CDR2 is SNEGSKA (reference sequence). Trimming took off 6 bases at V and 3 bases at J, with 15 bases between the two ends.